One sample yielded the 20 T cell receptor beta chains listed below, sequenced in a study of shared clonotypes between healthy human individuals. Libraries were prepared by immunoSEQ multiplex PCR; TCRdb keeps only in-frame clonotypes and omits some of them. Of about 490,000 clones in the sample, 79% are singletons; the top ten hold more than 10%. The sequencing input was PBMCs. The receptors originated from a woman between 35 and 50 years old in good health. Some clones in this sample may be carry-over from other donors' samples.

The gene calls are TRBV10-3 and TRBJ2-7; D is ambiguous. V lost 3 bases to trimming and J lost 7 bases, with 13 bases between them. Germline lookup yields CDR1 ENHRY and CDR2 SYGVKD. The CDR3 sequence is 13 residues long. For the CDR3, the DNA is TGTGCCATCAGTGAATACGGCGTTGATGAGCAGTACTTC. It translates to CAISEYGVDEQYF.

J is TRBJ2-3 and V is TRBV2; 16 bases line up with TRBD2. Looked up from germline, CDR1 is SNHLY and CDR2 is FYNNEI. CDR3 length: 19 residues. V trimming: 7 bases; J trimming: 6 bases; junction bases outside the gene matches: 16. CDR3 sequence (DNA): TGTGCCAGCAACGGACCCTCGGGACTAGCGGGAGGGCCAGGTGATACGCAGTATTTT. It translates to CASNGPSGLAGGPGDTQYF.

This rearrangement joins TRBV6-5 to TRBJ1-2; possible D gene TRBD1, 6 bases. The CDR3 length is 13 residues. V lost 5 bases and J 2 bases, leaving 9 bases between the germline ends. From germline, CDR1 is MNHEY and CDR2 SVGAGI. CDR3 bases: TGTGCCAGCAGTAGACAGGAGAACTATGGCTACACCTTC. This sequence encodes CASSRQENYGYTF.

This clone was found once. Other DNA sequences in this specimen translate into the identical CDR3. The rearrangement joins TRBV9 to TRBJ1-1; D possibly corresponds to TRBD1 (6 bases). The CDR3 loop spans 15 amino acids. The V gene lost 0 bases and the J gene lost 4 bases, with 13 bases spanning the gap. Germline-derived CDR1 and CDR2 are SGDLS and YYNGEE. The CDR3 nucleotides are TGTGCCAGCAGCGTAGCTCCACAGGGCTCCACTGAAGCTTTCTTT. Translating gives CASSVAPQGSTEAFF.

This clone was detected a few times. This chain links TRBV28 with TRBJ2-3; 8 bases agree with TRBD2. The germline CDR1 and CDR2 sequences are MDHEN and SYDVKM. The trim removed 2 bases at V and 0 bases at J, leaving 1 base unmatched. This CDR3 has 15 amino acids. The CDR3 DNA sequence: TGTGCCAGCAGTTTAGTAGCGGGGAGCACAGATACGCAGTATTTT. As protein: CASSLVAGSTDTQYF.

This sequence joins TRBV10-3 and TRBJ2-7; 7 nucleotides align to TRBD2. Trimming at V came to 0 bases and at J to 3 bases, leaving 5 bases not matched to a gene. The CDR3 length is 15 residues. Germline CDR1 and CDR2: ENHRY and SYGVKD. The DNA for the CDR3 is TGTGCCATCAGTGAGTCGCCTGGCGGGAGCTACGAGCAGTACTTC. It translates to CAISESPGGSYEQYF.

On this clone: Germline and junction disagree at one end, which may indicate a read error. The rearrangement links TRBV7-9 to TRBJ2-7, with unresolved D. The length of the CDR3 is 12 residues. The V gene's germline CDR1 is SEHNR and CDR2 FQNEAQ (reference sequence). CDR3 nucleotide sequence: TGTGCCAGCAGCTTGTTCGGGCAGCTCGCCACCTTC. As protein: CASSLFGQLATF.

This clone has a single count. The CDR3, as DNA: TGTGCCAGCAGCTTGGGTTCCGAGACCTACGAGCAGTACTTC. This encodes CASSLGSETYEQYF. The V call is TRBV5-4, the J call TRBJ2-5; D gene unclear. The end of the DNA aligns better with TRBJ2-7, so the J call may be wrong. Germline V CDR1 and CDR2: SGHNT, YYREEE (reference sequence). This CDR3 comprises 14 residues.

The J gene is TRBJ2-5, the V gene TRBV6-6, with no clear D. The CDR3 covers 11 residues. Deletions cut 6 bases from V and 5 bases from J, with 7 bases between. The V gene's germline CDR1 is MNHNY and CDR2 SVGAGI (reference sequence). The CDR3 coding sequence is TGTGCCAGCAGCAAAGGGGAGACCCAGTACTTC. Its translation is CASSKGETQYF.

This clone has just one count. This chain connects TRBV11-3 to TRBJ2-1, with 7 bases fitting TRBD1. This CDR3 region has 15 residues. V lost 3 bases, J lost 2 bases, and 4 bases stayed unmatched. Germline CDR1 is SGHNT and CDR2 is YENEEA. CDR3 residues: CASSFRDSAYNEQFF. The CDR3 DNA reads as TGTGCCAGCAGCTTCAGGGACAGTGCCTACAATGAGCAGTTCTTC.

The V gene is TRBV10-3, the J gene TRBJ1-2, with TRBD1 identical over 7 bases. Trimming at V came to 6 bases and at J to 4 bases, leaving 8 bases not matched to a gene. The CDR3 has 14 residues. Germline V gene lookup returns CDR1 ENHRY and CDR2 SYGVKD. Here the CDR3 DNA reads TGTGCCATCAGACTCTCCGACAGGGCCTATGGCTACACCTTC. Amino acid sequence: CAIRLSDRAYGYTF.

The gene calls are TRBV30 and TRBJ1-6, with TRBD1 as a possible D gene (5 bases). Germline V gene lookup returns CDR1 GTSNPN and CDR2 SVGIG (reference sequence). V dropped 1 base and J dropped 8 bases, with 12 bases sitting between them. The CDR3 totals 14 residues. The CDR3 protein is CAWSGAGQYSPLHF. CDR3 sequence (DNA): TGTGCCTGGAGTGGGGCAGGACAATATTCACCCCTCCACTTT.

J is TRBJ2-7 and V is TRBV5-1, with TRBD2 identical over 16 bases. The CDR3 sequence is 18 residues long. Germline V gene lookup returns CDR1 SGHRS and CDR2 YFSETQ. The ends lost 4 bases at V and 4 bases at J; junction bases unmatched: 11. CDR3 sequence reads: CASSGGTSGRAFWYEQYF. For the CDR3, the DNA is TGCGCCAGCAGCGGCGGGACTAGCGGGAGGGCGTTTTGGTACGAGCAGTACTTC.

In this sample, this clone turned up once. V is TRBV5-1 and J is TRBJ2-3, with D possibly matching TRBD1 (5 bases). The V end lost 0 bases, the J end lost 3 bases, and 14 bases lay between the germline ends. CDR1 is SGHRS, CDR2 YFSETQ, per germline. The CDR3 is 16 amino acids. Here the CDR3 DNA reads TGCGCCAGCAGCTTGGTGGGGCCAAGTTTGACAGATACGCAGTATTTT. Protein product: CASSLVGPSLTDTQYF.

This clone was observed a few times. The V and J genes are TRBV6-5 and TRBJ2-7; D ambiguous. Deletions cut 4 bases from V and 0 bases from J, with 4 bases between. Germline CDR1 is MNHEY and CDR2 is SVGAGI. The CDR3 has 12 residues. The chain's CDR3 is CASSSGSYEQYF. The CDR3 DNA sequence: TGTGCCAGCAGTTCAGGCTCCTACGAGCAGTACTTC.

Only a few counts were recorded for this clone. This chain joins TRBV4-3 and TRBJ2-1; 8 bases align to TRBD2. Germline loops: CDR1 LGHNA, CDR2 YSLEER. This CDR3 comprises 16 residues. The trim removed 1 base at V and 8 bases at J, leaving 10 bases unmatched. CDR3 residues: CASSQAPAGGSDEQFF. As DNA, the CDR3 is TGCGCCAGCAGCCAAGCGCCCGCGGGAGGTTCCGATGAGCAGTTCTTC.

This chain connects TRBV9 to TRBJ1-2; no clear D. The germline gives CDR1 SGDLS, CDR2 YYNGEE. The V end lost 0 bases, the J end lost 3 bases, and 9 bases lay between the germline ends. CDR3 length: 14 residues. As DNA, the CDR3 is TGTGCCAGCAGCGTAGGTGTAGACGACTATGGCTACACCTTC. Translating gives CASSVGVDDYGYTF.

The genes are TRBV10-3 and TRBJ2-3; 8 bases are shared with TRBD2. Germline V CDR1 and CDR2: ENHRY, SYGVKD. V was pared by 3 bases and J by 5 bases, with 4 bases of the junction left unmatched. CDR3 length equals 14 residues. CDR3 in amino acids: CAISDSGRVDTQYF. In DNA, the CDR3 is TGTGCCATCAGTGATTCCGGGAGGGTAGATACGCAGTATTTT.

The chain uses TRBV5-1 and TRBJ2-5; D call uncertain. Trimming removed 2 bases at V and 2 bases at J, with 7 bases between. CDR1 SGHRS and CDR2 YFSETQ come from the germline V gene. The CDR3 is made up of 13 amino acids. CDR3 amino acids: CASSFGQQETQYF. Here the CDR3 DNA reads TGCGCCAGCAGCTTCGGCCAACAAGAGACCCAGTACTTC.

This chain joins TRBV7-8 and TRBJ1-5; D not resolved. The germline V and J ends were trimmed by 4 bases and 4 bases, with 11 bases remaining between them. Germline V CDR1 and CDR2: SGHVS, FQNEAQ. The CDR3 is 14 residues long. The CDR3 is CASSSMDGNQPQHF. In DNA form, the CDR3 reads TGTGCCAGCAGCTCAATGGACGGGAATCAGCCCCAGCATTTT.